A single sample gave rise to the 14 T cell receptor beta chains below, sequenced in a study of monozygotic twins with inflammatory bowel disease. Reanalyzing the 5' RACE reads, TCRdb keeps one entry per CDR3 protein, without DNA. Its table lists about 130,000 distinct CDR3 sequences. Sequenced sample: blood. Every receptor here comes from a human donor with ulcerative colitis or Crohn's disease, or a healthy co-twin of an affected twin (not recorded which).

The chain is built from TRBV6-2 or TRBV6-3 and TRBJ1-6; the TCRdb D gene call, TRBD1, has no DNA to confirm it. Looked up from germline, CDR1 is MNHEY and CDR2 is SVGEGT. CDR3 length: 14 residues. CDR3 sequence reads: CASSYYRGRSPLHF.

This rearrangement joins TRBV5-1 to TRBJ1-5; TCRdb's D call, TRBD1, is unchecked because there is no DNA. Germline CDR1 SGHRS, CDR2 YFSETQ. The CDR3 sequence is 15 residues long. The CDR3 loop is CASSLNAGLNQPQHF. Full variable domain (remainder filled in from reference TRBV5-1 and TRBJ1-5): KAGVTQTPRYLIKTRGQQVTLSCSPISGHRSVSWYQQTPGQGLQFLFEYFSETQRNKGNFPGRFSGRQFSNSRSEMNVSTLELGDSALYLCASSLNAGLNQPQHFGDGTRLSIL.

The CDR3 protein is CASSFRTSGRAGTDTQYF. The rearrangement joins TRBV5-1 to TRBJ2-3; the TCRdb D gene call, TRBD2, has no DNA to confirm it. From germline, CDR1 is SGHRS and CDR2 YFSETQ. CDR3 length: 18 residues.

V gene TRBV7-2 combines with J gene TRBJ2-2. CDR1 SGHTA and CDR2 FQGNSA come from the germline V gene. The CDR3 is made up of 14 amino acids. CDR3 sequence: CASSSLPNTGELFF.

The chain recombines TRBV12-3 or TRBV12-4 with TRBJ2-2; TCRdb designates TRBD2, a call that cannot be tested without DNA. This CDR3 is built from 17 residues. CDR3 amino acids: CASSLTSGNIYTGELFF.

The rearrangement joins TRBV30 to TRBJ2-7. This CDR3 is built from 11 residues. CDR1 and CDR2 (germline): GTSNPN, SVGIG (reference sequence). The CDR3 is CAGFSSYEQYF.

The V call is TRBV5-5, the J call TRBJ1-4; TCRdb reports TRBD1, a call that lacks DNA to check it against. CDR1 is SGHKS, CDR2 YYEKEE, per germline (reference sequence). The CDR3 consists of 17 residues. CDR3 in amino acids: CASSFLDGFGGGEKLFF.

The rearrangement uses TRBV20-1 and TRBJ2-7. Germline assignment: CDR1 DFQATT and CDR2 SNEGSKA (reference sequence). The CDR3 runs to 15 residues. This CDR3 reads CSARGLLAGSGEQYF.

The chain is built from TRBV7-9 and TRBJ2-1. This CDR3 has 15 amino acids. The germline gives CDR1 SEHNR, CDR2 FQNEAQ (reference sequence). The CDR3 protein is CASSISTGFYNEQFF.

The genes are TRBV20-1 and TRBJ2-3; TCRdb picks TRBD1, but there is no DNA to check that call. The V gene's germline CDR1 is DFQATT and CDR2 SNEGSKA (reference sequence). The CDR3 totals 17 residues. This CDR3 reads CSAVRDPGRRGTDTQYF.

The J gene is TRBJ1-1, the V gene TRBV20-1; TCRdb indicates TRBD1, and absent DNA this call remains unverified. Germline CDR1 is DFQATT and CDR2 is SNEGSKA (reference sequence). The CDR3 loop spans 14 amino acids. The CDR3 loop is CSAREVVSTGLDFF.

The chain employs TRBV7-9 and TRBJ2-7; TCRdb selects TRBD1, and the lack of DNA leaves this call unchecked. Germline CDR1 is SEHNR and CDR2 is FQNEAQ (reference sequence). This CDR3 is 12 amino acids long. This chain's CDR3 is CASSFRTFEQYF.

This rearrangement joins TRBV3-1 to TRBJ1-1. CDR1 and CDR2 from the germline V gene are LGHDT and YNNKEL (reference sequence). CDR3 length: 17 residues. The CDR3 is CASSHLPGRGGVTEAFF.

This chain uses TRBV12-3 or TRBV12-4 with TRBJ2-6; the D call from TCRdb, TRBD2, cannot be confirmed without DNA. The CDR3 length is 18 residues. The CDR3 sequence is CASSFWRAGVAGANVLTF.